These 23 T cell receptor beta chains share one sample of origin, sequenced in a study of cytomegalovirus exposure and HLA in healthy donors. Repertoires were generated with immunoSEQ multiplex PCR, while TCRdb's copy carries only in-frame clones and drops some. Found here are roughly 120,000 clones, about 82% of them singletons; the top ten hold nearly 5%. The sequencing input was PBMCs. The receptors here all came from a man aged 18 to 29 in good health and CMV-seronegative.

The chain carries TRBV5-6 and TRBJ1-6, with TRBD1 matching 7 bases. V lost 6 bases and J lost 10; bases outside the gene matches: 10. The length of the CDR3 is 14 residues. Germline CDR1 and CDR2: SGHDT and YYEEEE. The CDR3 nucleotides read TGTGCCAGCAATAAACAGGGGCCAGGGTCACCCCTCCACTTT. Its protein is CASNKQGPGSPLHF. Using reference TRBV5-6 and TRBJ1-6 for the parts outside the CDR3, the full variable domain is DAGVTQSPTHLIKTRGQQVTLRCSPKSGHDTVSWYQQALGQGPQFIFQYYEEEERQRGNFPDRFSGHQFPNYSSELNVNALLLGDSALYLCASNKQGPGSPLHFGNGTRLTVT.

The V call is TRBV5-6, the J call TRBJ1-1; D might be TRBD1 (5 bases). The CDR3 sequence is 15 residues long. The germline V gene encodes CDR1 SGHDT and CDR2 YYEEEE. V was clipped by 1 base and J by 4 bases, with 14 bases between them. The chain's CDR3 is CASSLRGRGGTEAFF. DNA for the CDR3: TGTGCCAGCAGCTTGAGGGGCCGCGGGGGCACTGAAGCTTTCTTT.

J is TRBJ1-1 and V is TRBV7-2, with D possibly matching TRBD1 (5 bases). CDR1 is SGHTA, CDR2 FQGNSA, per germline. V dropped 8 bases and J dropped 3 bases, with 10 bases sitting between them. The CDR3 is 12 residues long. This chain's CDR3 is CASRGGYTEAFF. The CDR3 DNA is TGTGCCAGCCGGGGGGGGTACACTGAAGCTTTCTTT. The full variable domain, with the rest looked up from reference TRBV7-2 and TRBJ1-1, is GAGVSQSPSNKVTEKGKDVELRCDPISGHTALYWYRQSLGQGLEFLIYFQGNSAPDKSGLPSDRFSAERTGGSVSTLTIQRTQQEDSAVYLCASRGGYTEAFFGQGTRLTVV.

The chain uses TRBV5-6 and TRBJ1-1; TRBD1 matches 9 bases. The germline V gene has CDR1 SGHDT and CDR2 YYEEEE. Trimming took 3 bases from V and 6 from J; bases not matched to a gene: 6. The CDR3 spans 14 residues. Here the CDR3 reads CASSWTGERAEAFF. The CDR3 coding sequence is TGTGCCAGCAGCTGGACAGGGGAGAGGGCTGAAGCTTTCTTT.

The V call is TRBV27, the J call TRBJ1-5; D perhaps matches TRBD1 (6 bases). This CDR3 contains 20 residues. Trimming pared 1 base from V and 6 bases from J, leaving 28 bases between. CDR1 and CDR2 (germline): MNHEY, SMNVEV (reference sequence). CDR3 protein: CASSLYSPKNRANSPQPQHF. The CDR3 nucleotides are TGTGCCAGCAGTTTATATAGCCCAAAAAACAGGGCTAATTCTCCTCAGCCCCAGCATTTT.

The chain employs TRBV28 and TRBJ1-2, with 8 bases that match TRBD1. V dropped 5 bases and J dropped 4; count of bases not matched to a gene: 9. The CDR3 extends over 15 amino acids. CDR1 and CDR2 (germline): MDHEN, SYDVKM. The chain's CDR3 is CASSASGQGPYGYTF. CDR3 in DNA: TGTGCCAGCAGTGCCAGCGGACAGGGTCCCTATGGCTACACCTTC.

The chain links TRBV29-1 to TRBJ1-2; the match to TRBD1 covers 7 bases. V gave up 2 bases and J gave up 8 bases; unmatched junction bases: 5. The CDR3 is 12 residues long. From germline, CDR1 is SQVTM and CDR2 ANQGSEA. The CDR3 nucleotides read TGCAGCGTTGAAAACAGGGGATACGGCTACACCTTC. Translation: CSVENRGYGYTF.

The chain couples TRBV11-2 to TRBJ1-1; 9 positions agree with TRBD1. The CDR3 length is 16 residues. The ends lost 5 bases at V and 7 bases at J; junction bases unmatched: 14. The germline V gene encodes CDR1 SGHAT and CDR2 FQNNGV. The CDR3 protein is CASSQWPGQGKVEAFF. The CDR3, as DNA: TGTGCCAGCAGCCAATGGCCCGGACAGGGGAAGGTTGAAGCTTTCTTT.

Concerning this clone itself: The junction departs from the called germline gene at one end, perhaps through a read error. The chain joins TRBV7-7 to TRBJ1-1; no clear D. CDR1 SSHAT and CDR2 FNYEAQ come from the germline V gene (reference sequence). The CDR3 has 13 amino acids. The chain's CDR3 is CASSFRTGTEAFF. The CDR3 DNA is TGTGCTAGCAGCTTTCGTACGGGGACTGAAGCTTTCTTT.

The chain employs TRBV5-4 and TRBJ1-3, with D perhaps TRBD1 (5 bases). The V end was cut by 5 bases, the J end by 3 bases, with 15 bases between. CDR3 length: 15 amino acids. Per the germline V gene, CDR1 is SGHNT and CDR2 is YYREEE (reference sequence). The CDR3 loop is CASSYDGGSGNTIYF. The DNA of the CDR3 is TGTGCCAGCAGTTATGACGGGGGTAGTGGAAACACCATATATTTT.

The CDR3 here is CASSPAGNSPLHF. CDR3 nucleotides: TGTGCCAGCAGCCCCGCAGGTAATTCACCCCTCCACTTT. This chain links TRBV9 with TRBJ1-6; D gene unclear. The germline V gene encodes CDR1 SGDLS and CDR2 YYNGEE. Trimming removed 4 bases from V and 6 bases from J, with 8 bases in between. The CDR3 runs to 13 residues.

V gene TRBV7-9 combines with J gene TRBJ1-1, with 7 bases that match TRBD1. Trimming cost V 5 bases and J 7 bases; bases outside gene matches: 10. CDR1 and CDR2 from the germline V gene are SEHNR and FQNEAQ (reference sequence). CDR3 length: 14 residues. CDR3 sequence reads: CASSPHLGTDEAFF. In DNA form, the CDR3 reads TGTGCCAGCAGCCCGCACCTCGGGACAGATGAAGCTTTCTTT.

This clone is a singleton in its sample. The rearrangement joins TRBV18 to TRBJ1-1, with 7 bases identical to TRBD1. Trimming removed 4 bases from V and 2 bases from J; junction bases left unmatched: 7. Germline CDR1 reads KGHSH; CDR2 reads LQKENI. The CDR3 covers 15 residues. The chain's CDR3 is CASSRRQGVNTEAFF. The CDR3 coding sequence is TGTGCCAGCTCACGAAGACAGGGCGTAAACACTGAAGCTTTCTTT.

This chain uses TRBV19 with TRBJ2-1, with D possibly matching TRBD1 (5 bases). CDR1 LNHDA and CDR2 SQIVND come from the germline V gene (reference sequence). The CDR3 length is 13 residues. V was cut by 3 bases and J by 6 bases, with 9 bases left in between. The DNA for the CDR3 is TGTGCCAGTAGTATCTTCAGGGCCAATGAGCAGTTCTTC. Protein: CASSIFRANEQFF.

The chain links TRBV4-2 to TRBJ2-1, with 15 bases matching TRBD2. Germline values: CDR1 LGHNA, CDR2 YNFKEQ. The CDR3 extends over 18 amino acids. V trimming: 1 base; J trimming: 1 base; junction bases outside the gene matches: 2. The CDR3 DNA follows: TGTGCCAGCAGCCAAGGGACTAGCGGGAGGGGGTCCTACAATGAGCAGTTCTTC. This gives the protein CASSQGTSGRGSYNEQFF.

The genes are TRBV6-5 and TRBJ1-5; D uncertain. Trimming cost V 5 bases and J 6 bases, with 11 bases left between them. The CDR3 has 13 amino acids. Looked up from germline, CDR1 is MNHEY and CDR2 is SVGAGI. The CDR3 nucleotides are TGTGCCAGCAGTCCCCGGGTACTTCAGCCCCAGCATTTT. It translates to CASSPRVLQPQHF.

The CDR3 protein is CASSGTGRRNEQFF. The CDR3 bases are TGTGCCAGCAGCGGGACAGGGCGAAGGAATGAGCAGTTCTTC. The chain recombines TRBV5-5 with TRBJ2-1; 9 nucleotides match TRBD1. The CDR3 extends over 14 amino acids. After removal of 4 bases from V and 7 bases from J, the junction contained 6 bases not matched to a gene. Germline V gene sequence: CDR1 SGHKS, CDR2 YYEKEE (reference sequence).

This sequence joins TRBV5-1 and TRBJ2-3; the match to TRBD1 covers 8 bases. Germline V gene data show CDR1 as SGHRS and CDR2 as YFSETQ. Unmatched junction bases numbered 14, after V lost 3 bases and J lost 2 bases. CDR3 length: 18 amino acids. Here the CDR3 reads CASSSRGQDRLVTDTQYF. DNA of the CDR3: TGCGCCAGCAGCTCTAGGGGACAGGATCGTCTTGTCACAGATACGCAGTATTTT.

This clone was seen more than once but under ten times. Germline is not matched at one junction end, which may reflect a read error. The chain uses TRBV15 and TRBJ1-1; TRBD1 agrees at 9 bases. The germline V gene has CDR1 LNHNV and CDR2 YYDKDF (reference sequence). The CDR3 sequence is 15 residues long. CDR3 sequence (DNA): TGTGCCACCAGCAGCGGACTCACAGGGGGCATTGAACCTTTCTTT. Translating it yields CATSSGLTGGIEPFF.

The rearrangement links TRBV21-1 to TRBJ2-1; whether TRBD2, the table's D call, matches the DNA was not checked. TRBV21-1 is a documented pseudogene. The length of the CDR3 is 15 residues. The CDR3 spells CASTTDYKEGNEQFF. As DNA, the CDR3 is TGTGCCAGCACCACGGACTACAAAGAGGGCAATGAGCAGTTCTTC.

This rearrangement joins TRBV6-1 to TRBJ2-1; the match to TRBD2 covers 10 bases. Germline V gene sequence: CDR1 MNHNS, CDR2 SASEGT. The CDR3 is made up of 15 amino acids. V lost 3 bases, J lost 10 bases, and 9 bases stayed unmatched. CDR3 DNA: TGTGCCAGCAGTGATAGAAGCGGGGGGGCTCGAGAGCAGTTCTTC. Encoded protein: CASSDRSGGAREQFF.

The chain links TRBV10-3 to TRBJ2-2; 11 bases line up with TRBD2. CDR3 length: 15 amino acids. Germline V lookup: CDR1 ENHRY, CDR2 SYGVKD. With V trimmed by 5 bases and J by 9 bases, 8 bases remained unmatched. The CDR3 nucleotides read TGTGCCATCAGTATAGCGGGAGGGGACCACCGGGAGCTGTTTTTT. This codes for CAISIAGGDHRELFF.

The gene calls are TRBV9 and TRBJ2-3; possibly TRBD2 for D (5 bases). The length of the CDR3 is 13 residues. Trimming removed 3 bases at V and 5 bases at J, with 10 bases between. In germline, CDR1 is SGDLS, CDR2 YYNGEE. The DNA for the CDR3 is TGTGCCAGCAGCGCTCCACTAGTAGATACGCAGTATTTT. Protein: CASSAPLVDTQYF.